These 13 T cell receptor beta chains came from one sample sequenced in a study of blood T cell repertoires in COVID-19. Data came from immunoSEQ multiplex PCR; TCRdb stores just in-frame clones and leaves some out. Of 300,000 to 350,000 clones listed, under 90% were seen once; the top ten hold 2.9%. Source material: peripheral blood. The receptors here all came from a woman aged 25 to 39 with COVID-19, enrolled during active disease.

The V call is TRBV19, the J call TRBJ1-1; D call uncertain. With 8 bases removed from V and 1 base from J, the gap between germline ends came to 11 bases. CDR1 and CDR2 (germline): LNHDA, SQIVND (reference sequence). The CDR3 is made up of 13 amino acids. CDR3: CASSTVWNTEAFF. CDR3 coding DNA: TGTGCCAGTTCCACGGTTTGGAACACTGAAGCTTTCTTT. Full variable domain (remainder filled in from reference TRBV19 and TRBJ1-1): DGGITQSPKYLFRKEGQNVTLSCEQNLNHDAMYWYRQDPGQGLRLIYYSQIVNDFQKGDIAEGYSVSREKKESFPLTVTSAQKNPTAFYLCASSTVWNTEAFFGQGTRLTVV.

The genes are TRBV11-2 and TRBJ2-3; 7 positions agree with TRBD1. The CDR3 runs to 14 residues. V lost 3 bases and J lost 1; bases outside the gene matches: 1. CDR1 is SGHAT and CDR2 is FQNNGV in the germline V gene. The CDR3 spells CASSLDRRTDTQYF. DNA for the CDR3: TGTGCCAGCAGCTTGGACAGGCGCACAGATACGCAGTATTTT.

This sequence joins TRBV5-1 and TRBJ1-1; 8 nucleotides match TRBD1. The junction had 4 bases not matched to a gene; V was cut back by 0 bases and J by 3 bases. Per germline, CDR1 SGHRS and CDR2 YFSETQ. CDR3 length: 15 residues. The CDR3 protein is CASSLVQGAYTEAFF. CDR3 in DNA: TGCGCCAGCAGCTTGGTTCAGGGGGCGTACACTGAAGCTTTCTTT.

The chain employs TRBV19 and TRBJ1-2; D perhaps matches TRBD1 (6 bases). The CDR3 consists of 13 residues. V gave up 2 bases and J gave up 3 bases, with 7 bases separating them. The germline V gene encodes CDR1 LNHDA and CDR2 SQIVND (reference sequence). The DNA of the CDR3 is TGTGCCAGTAGTATACAGGGGTACTATGGCTACACCTTC. Translation gives CASSIQGYYGYTF.

The chain recombines TRBV30 with TRBJ1-1, with TRBD1 identical over 9 bases. The CDR3 runs 14 residues. Germline CDR1 reads GTSNPN; CDR2 reads SVGIG (reference sequence). Unmatched junction bases numbered 6, after V lost 2 bases and J lost 5 bases. The CDR3 DNA sequence: TGTGCCTGGAGTTCAACAGGGGGCGAGACTGAAGCTTTCTTT. Protein: CAWSSTGGETEAFF.

This clone was counted a single time. The V call is TRBV9, the J call TRBJ1-1, with TRBD1 matching 10 bases. The CDR3 consists of 14 residues. The V gene end was trimmed by 4 bases and the J gene end by 4 bases; junction bases not matched to a gene: 4. Germline assignment: CDR1 SGDLS and CDR2 YYNGEE. CDR3 sequence (DNA): TGTGCCAGCAGCCCGGACAGGGGGAGCACTGAAGCTTTCTTT. Protein: CASSPDRGSTEAFF.

This chain connects TRBV19 to TRBJ2-3, with 12 bases aligning to TRBD2. The ends lost 4 bases at V and 3 bases at J; junction bases unmatched: 8. The CDR3 consists of 17 residues. The germline V gene has CDR1 LNHDA and CDR2 SQIVND (reference sequence). The CDR3 here is CASSTLRTSGTTDTQYF. The CDR3 nucleotides read TGTGCCAGTAGTACCCTACGGACTAGCGGGACAACAGATACGCAGTATTTT.

The V call is TRBV19, the J call TRBJ1-2; maybe TRBD1 (5 bases). Germline V gives CDR1 LNHDA, CDR2 SQIVND (reference sequence). V was clipped by 7 bases and J by 1 base, with 16 bases between them. The length of the CDR3 is 15 residues. CDR3 nucleotide sequence: TGTGCCAGTACCCCAGGGCAGGTACTTAACTATGGCTACACCTTC. It is translated as CASTPGQVLNYGYTF.

This chain links TRBV2 with TRBJ2-3; unclear D gene. The CDR3 spans 13 residues. Germline V lookup: CDR1 SNHLY, CDR2 FYNNEI. V lost 4 bases, J lost 5 bases, and 10 bases lay in between. The DNA for the CDR3 is TGTGCCAGCAGTGTGCCTAGAGAAGATACGCAGTATTTT. Amino acids: CASSVPREDTQYF.

The chain links TRBV12-3 or TRBV12-4 to TRBJ1-2, with TRBD1 as a possible D gene (6 bases). Trimming pared 6 bases from V and 4 bases from J, leaving 12 bases between. The CDR3 contains 13 residues. Written as DNA, the CDR3 is TGTGCCAGCAGAATAGGGGGATCCTATGGCTACACCTTC. Protein product: CASRIGGSYGYTF.

The rearrangement joins TRBV10-1 to TRBJ2-5; D is perhaps TRBD1 (6 bases). The CDR3 spans 14 residues. Per the germline V gene, CDR1 is WNHNN and CDR2 is SYGVQD (reference sequence). The ends were cut back, 5 bases at V and 0 bases at J, with 10 bases in the middle. The CDR3 spells CASSRRQDQETQYF. The CDR3 region has the DNA TGCGCCAGCAGTAGGAGACAGGACCAAGAGACCCAGTACTTC.

This chain uses TRBV11-2 with TRBJ1-3; D ambiguous. The CDR3 sequence is 15 residues long. V was clipped by 1 base and J by 1 base, with 8 bases between them. Germline CDR1 and CDR2: SGHAT and FQNNGV. This CDR3 is CASSLAYGSGNTIYF. As DNA, the CDR3 is TGTGCCAGCAGCTTAGCATACGGTTCTGGAAACACCATATATTTT.

This clone was detected once. The chain employs TRBV28 and TRBJ1-2; 8 bases align to TRBD1. V dropped 5 bases and J dropped 4; count of bases not matched to a gene: 6. The germline gives CDR1 MDHEN, CDR2 SYDVKM. The length of the CDR3 is 14 residues. CDR3 in amino acids: CASSPGGGGYGYTF. DNA for the CDR3: TGTGCCAGCAGTCCAGGGGGCGGAGGCTATGGCTACACCTTC.